This TCR beta chain comes out of a study of early T cells in non-severe SARS-CoV-2 infection. The V and J ends lost 5 bases and 1 base, in that order; junction bases with no gene match: 5. The CDR3 length is 15 residues. CDR1 KGHSY and CDR2 FQNENV come from the germline V gene. TCRdb re-called the 5' RACE reads with MiXCR, one entry per CDR3 protein. This table holds under 85,000 distinct CDR3 sequences, 14% found once. This clonotype was picked up many times. The TCR sequence derives from an adult who was a healthcare worker with PCR-confirmed SARS-CoV-2 infection or an uninfected control (not recorded which). The rearrangement joins TRBV16 to TRBJ2-1; 7 bases line up with TRBD2. Sequencing used whole blood, obtained at baseline. This CDR3 reads CASSVGGSSYNEQFF. CDR3 sequence (DNA): TGTGCCAGCAGCGTGGGGGGGAGTTCCTACAATGAGCAGTTCTTC.